The source of this TCR beta chain is a study of PD-1 blockade in classical Hodgkin lymphoma. The time point: cycle 4 day 1 (C4D1), after more than 5 weeks of nivolumab. Each of the patients experienced relapse following autologous stem cell transplantation, and their brentuximab vedotin exposure differed. The data were produced by immunoSEQ multiplex PCR, yet TCRdb's version contains in-frame clones alone and is incomplete. The sample lists roughly 20,000 clones; about 68% were seen once. Note on this clone: Its antigen remains unidentified.

After removal of 6 bases from V and 0 bases from J, the junction contained 4 bases not matched to a gene. CDR3 length: 15 amino acids. In germline, CDR1 is MNHNS, CDR2 SASEGT. General study points: Patients who initiated nivolumab within 1 year of ASCT were excluded. Reported baseline diversity: healthy donors highest, relapsed/refractory patients lowest.

The sequence was obtained from a human donor with classical Hodgkin lymphoma. Sequencing used peripheral blood mononuclear cells (PBMCs), obtained before the fourth cycle of nivolumab. This chain joins TRBV6-1 and TRBJ2-3, with 9 bases identical to TRBD1. The CDR3 bases are TGTGCCAGCAGCGGACAGGGGCTAAGCACAGATACGCAGTATTTT. Protein: CASSGQGLSTDTQYF.